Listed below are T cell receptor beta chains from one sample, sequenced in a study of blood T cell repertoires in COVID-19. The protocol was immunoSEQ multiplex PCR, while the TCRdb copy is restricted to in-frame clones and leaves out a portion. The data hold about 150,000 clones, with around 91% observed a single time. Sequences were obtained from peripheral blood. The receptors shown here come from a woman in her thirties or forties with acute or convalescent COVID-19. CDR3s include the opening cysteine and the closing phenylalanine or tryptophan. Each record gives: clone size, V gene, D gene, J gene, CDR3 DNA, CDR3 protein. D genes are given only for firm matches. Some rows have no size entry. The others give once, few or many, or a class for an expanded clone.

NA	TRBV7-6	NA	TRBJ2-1	TGTGCCAGCAGCTTAGCGCCCCGGGGCTACAATGAGCAGTTCTTC	CASSLAPRGYNEQFF
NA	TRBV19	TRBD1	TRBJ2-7	TGTGCCAGTAGCAAGCTAGGGACAGGGGTATCCTACGAGCAGTACTTC	CASSKLGTGVSYEQYF
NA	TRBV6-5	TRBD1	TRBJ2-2	TGTGCCAGCAGCCGCCGGACAGGGAACACCGGGGAGCTGTTTTTT	CASSRRTGNTGELFF
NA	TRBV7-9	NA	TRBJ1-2	TGTGCCAGCAGCTCGGCAGCGGGTCAGGGTAGCTATGGCTACACCTTC	CASSSAAGQGSYGYTF
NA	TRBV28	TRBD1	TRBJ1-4	TGTGCCAGCTTTTCCCGTGGACAGGGGGAAGGACTGTTTTTT	CASFSRGQGEGLFF
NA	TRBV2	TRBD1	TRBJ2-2	TGTGCCAGCAGCCTCTCTAATCCCCGGGACAGGGGGCGCCCCGGGGAGCTGTTTTTT	CASSLSNPRDRGRPGELFF
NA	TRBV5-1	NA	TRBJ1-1	TGCGCCAGCAGCTTGGCCGCATCGGGGTTTAACACTGAAGCTTTCTTT	CASSLAASGFNTEAFF
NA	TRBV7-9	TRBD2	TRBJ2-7	TGTGCCAGCAGCTTTGGACTAGCGGGAGTCTACGAGCAGTACTTC	CASSFGLAGVYEQYF
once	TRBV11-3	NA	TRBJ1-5	TGTGCCAGCAGCTTAGGCAGGGGTAGCAATCAGCCCCAGCATTTT	CASSLGRGSNQPQHF
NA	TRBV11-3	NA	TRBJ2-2	TGTGCCAGCAGCTTAGAGACGGGATTGGGTATTGGCGGGGAGCTGTTTTTT	CASSLETGLGIGGELFF
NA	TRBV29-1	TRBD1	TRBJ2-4	TGCAGCGGGGGACAGGGCAATGACATTCAGTACTTC	CSGGQGNDIQYF
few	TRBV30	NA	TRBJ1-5	TGTGCCTGGAGTCCCCTTAGTGGGCGAATTGGCAATCAGCCCCAGCATTTT	CAWSPLSGRIGNQPQHF
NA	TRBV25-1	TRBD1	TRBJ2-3	TGTGCCAGCAGTGGTTCAGGGGGTTACACAGATACGCAGTATTTT	CASSGSGGYTDTQYF
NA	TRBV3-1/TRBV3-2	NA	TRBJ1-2	TGTGCCAGCAGCCAGGGCTCTACGTCCGGCTACACCTTC	CASSQGSTSGYTF
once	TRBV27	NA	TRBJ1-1	TGTGCCAGCAGTTTATTTCTTGACACTGAAGCTTTCTTT	CASSLFLDTEAFF
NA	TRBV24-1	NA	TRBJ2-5	TGTGCCACCTCGGGGACAAGTAGCCAAGAGACCCAGTACTTC	CATSGTSSQETQYF
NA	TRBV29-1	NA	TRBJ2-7	TGCAGCGTTGAGATTAGAGACAGCTCCTACGAGCAGTACTTC	CSVEIRDSSYEQYF
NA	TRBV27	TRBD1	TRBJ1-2	TGTGCCAGCAGCTTTGACAGGGCCAGTCGTGATGGCTATGGCTACACCTTC	CASSFDRASRDGYGYTF
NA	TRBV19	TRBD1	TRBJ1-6	TGTGCCAGTAGTACTCAGGGGGCGCTTGGTTCACCCCTCCACTTT	CASSTQGALGSPLHF
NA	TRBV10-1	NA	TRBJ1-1	TGCGCCAGCAGACCGGGACAAGCAAACACTGAAGCTTTCTTT	CASRPGQANTEAFF
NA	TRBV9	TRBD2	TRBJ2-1	TGTGCCAGCAGCGCCGGCTCGAGATGGGGACTAGCGGGGTACAATGAGCAGTTCTTC	CASSAGSRWGLAGYNEQFF
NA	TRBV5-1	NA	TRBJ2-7	TGCGCCAGCAGCTTGGGCGGTGGGTACGAGCAGTACTTC	CASSLGGGYEQYF
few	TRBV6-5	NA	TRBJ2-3	TGTGCCAGCAGTTACTCAGGGGTTGTCACAGATACGCAGTATTTT	CASSYSGVVTDTQYF
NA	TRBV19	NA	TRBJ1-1	TGTGCCAGTAGTATCCCGACAGGAGAGAACACTGAAGCTTTCTTT	CASSIPTGENTEAFF
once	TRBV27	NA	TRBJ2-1	TGTGCCAGCAGTTTGACTAGGCGGAATGAGCAGTTCTTC	CASSLTRRNEQFF
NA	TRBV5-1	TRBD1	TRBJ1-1	TGCGCCAGCAGCTTGGGAGGGGGACAGATTGAAGCTTTCTTT	CASSLGGGQIEAFF
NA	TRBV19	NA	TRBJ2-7	TGTGCCAGTAGTATGACACCTTCGGCCTACGAGCAGTACTTC	CASSMTPSAYEQYF
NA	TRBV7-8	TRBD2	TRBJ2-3	TGTGCCAGCAGCTGGACTAGCGGGAGTATTACAGATACGCAGTATTTT	CASSWTSGSITDTQYF
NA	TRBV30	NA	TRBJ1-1	TGTGCCTGCCAATCGCTCAGGGGCACTGAAGCTTTCTTT	CACQSLRGTEAFF
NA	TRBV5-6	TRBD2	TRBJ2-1	TGTGCCAGCAGCTTGAGAGGGACTAGCGGGACTAACAATGAGCAGTTCTTC	CASSLRGTSGTNNEQFF
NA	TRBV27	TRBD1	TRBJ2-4	TGTGCCAGCAGTTCCGGGACAGGGGAGTACTTC	CASSSGTGEYF
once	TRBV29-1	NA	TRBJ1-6	TGCAGCGTTGCACAGGAGATTAATTCACCCCTCCACTTT	CSVAQEINSPLHF
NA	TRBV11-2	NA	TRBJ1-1	TGTGCCAGCAGCTTAGTTCTGGGCTGGAACACTGAAGCTTTCTTT	CASSLVLGWNTEAFF
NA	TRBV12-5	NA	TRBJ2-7	TGTGCTAGCGCCGCGGGAAGCTCCTACGAGCAGTACTTC	CASAAGSSYEQYF
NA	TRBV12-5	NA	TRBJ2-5	TGTGCTAGTGGTTTAACAGGGATCCAAGAGACCCAGTACTTC	CASGLTGIQETQYF
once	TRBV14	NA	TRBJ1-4	TGTGCCAGCAGCCAAGATAGGGGCGCTAATGAAAAACTGTTTTTT	CASSQDRGANEKLFF
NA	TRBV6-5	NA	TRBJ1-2	TGTGCCAGCAGGACTCTATATGGCTACACCTTC	CASRTLYGYTF
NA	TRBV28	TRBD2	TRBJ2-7	TGTGCCAGCAGTTTTGGGGACTATTTCTACGAGCAGTACTTC	CASSFGDYFYEQYF
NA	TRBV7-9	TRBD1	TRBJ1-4	TGTGCCAGCAGCCAGATCAGTCTGAGACAGGGTACAGATAATGAAAAACTGTTTTTT	CASSQISLRQGTDNEKLFF
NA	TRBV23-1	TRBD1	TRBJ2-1	TGCGCCAGCCCAGGGTGTTTCAGGGGGCTTTACAATGAGCAGTTCTTC	CASPGCFRGLYNEQFF
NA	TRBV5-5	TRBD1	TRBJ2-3	TGTGCCAGCAGCACAGGGGTCACGGGCACAGATACGCAGTATTTT	CASSTGVTGTDTQYF
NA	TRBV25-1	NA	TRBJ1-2	TGTGCCAGCAGTGCACAGGGCCAGCGTGGCTACACCTTC	CASSAQGQRGYTF
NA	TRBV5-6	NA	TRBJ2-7	TGTGCCAGCAGCCAGAGGGGGTTTTCTATTTACTACGAGCAGTACTTC	CASSQRGFSIYYEQYF
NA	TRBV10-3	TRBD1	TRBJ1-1	TGTGCCATCAGTCCGACAGGGAATCAAAACACTGAAGCTTTCTTT	CAISPTGNQNTEAFF
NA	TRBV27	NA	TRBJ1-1	TGTGCCAGCACCCGGTTTGAGGCCCGAGAGACTTTCTTT	CASTRFEARETFF
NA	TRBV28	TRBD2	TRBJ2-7	TGTGCCAGCAGTTTATTGAACCTCCGGGGGGGAAGAGTCGACGAGCAGTACTTC	CASSLLNLRGGRVDEQYF
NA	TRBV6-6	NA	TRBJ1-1	TGTGCCAGTTCACAGCTCATTAACACTGAAGCTTTCTTT	CASSQLINTEAFF
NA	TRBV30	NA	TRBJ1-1	TGTGCCTGGAGTGTTGGGACTGGGAGCAGCACTGAAGCTTTCTTT	CAWSVGTGSSTEAFF